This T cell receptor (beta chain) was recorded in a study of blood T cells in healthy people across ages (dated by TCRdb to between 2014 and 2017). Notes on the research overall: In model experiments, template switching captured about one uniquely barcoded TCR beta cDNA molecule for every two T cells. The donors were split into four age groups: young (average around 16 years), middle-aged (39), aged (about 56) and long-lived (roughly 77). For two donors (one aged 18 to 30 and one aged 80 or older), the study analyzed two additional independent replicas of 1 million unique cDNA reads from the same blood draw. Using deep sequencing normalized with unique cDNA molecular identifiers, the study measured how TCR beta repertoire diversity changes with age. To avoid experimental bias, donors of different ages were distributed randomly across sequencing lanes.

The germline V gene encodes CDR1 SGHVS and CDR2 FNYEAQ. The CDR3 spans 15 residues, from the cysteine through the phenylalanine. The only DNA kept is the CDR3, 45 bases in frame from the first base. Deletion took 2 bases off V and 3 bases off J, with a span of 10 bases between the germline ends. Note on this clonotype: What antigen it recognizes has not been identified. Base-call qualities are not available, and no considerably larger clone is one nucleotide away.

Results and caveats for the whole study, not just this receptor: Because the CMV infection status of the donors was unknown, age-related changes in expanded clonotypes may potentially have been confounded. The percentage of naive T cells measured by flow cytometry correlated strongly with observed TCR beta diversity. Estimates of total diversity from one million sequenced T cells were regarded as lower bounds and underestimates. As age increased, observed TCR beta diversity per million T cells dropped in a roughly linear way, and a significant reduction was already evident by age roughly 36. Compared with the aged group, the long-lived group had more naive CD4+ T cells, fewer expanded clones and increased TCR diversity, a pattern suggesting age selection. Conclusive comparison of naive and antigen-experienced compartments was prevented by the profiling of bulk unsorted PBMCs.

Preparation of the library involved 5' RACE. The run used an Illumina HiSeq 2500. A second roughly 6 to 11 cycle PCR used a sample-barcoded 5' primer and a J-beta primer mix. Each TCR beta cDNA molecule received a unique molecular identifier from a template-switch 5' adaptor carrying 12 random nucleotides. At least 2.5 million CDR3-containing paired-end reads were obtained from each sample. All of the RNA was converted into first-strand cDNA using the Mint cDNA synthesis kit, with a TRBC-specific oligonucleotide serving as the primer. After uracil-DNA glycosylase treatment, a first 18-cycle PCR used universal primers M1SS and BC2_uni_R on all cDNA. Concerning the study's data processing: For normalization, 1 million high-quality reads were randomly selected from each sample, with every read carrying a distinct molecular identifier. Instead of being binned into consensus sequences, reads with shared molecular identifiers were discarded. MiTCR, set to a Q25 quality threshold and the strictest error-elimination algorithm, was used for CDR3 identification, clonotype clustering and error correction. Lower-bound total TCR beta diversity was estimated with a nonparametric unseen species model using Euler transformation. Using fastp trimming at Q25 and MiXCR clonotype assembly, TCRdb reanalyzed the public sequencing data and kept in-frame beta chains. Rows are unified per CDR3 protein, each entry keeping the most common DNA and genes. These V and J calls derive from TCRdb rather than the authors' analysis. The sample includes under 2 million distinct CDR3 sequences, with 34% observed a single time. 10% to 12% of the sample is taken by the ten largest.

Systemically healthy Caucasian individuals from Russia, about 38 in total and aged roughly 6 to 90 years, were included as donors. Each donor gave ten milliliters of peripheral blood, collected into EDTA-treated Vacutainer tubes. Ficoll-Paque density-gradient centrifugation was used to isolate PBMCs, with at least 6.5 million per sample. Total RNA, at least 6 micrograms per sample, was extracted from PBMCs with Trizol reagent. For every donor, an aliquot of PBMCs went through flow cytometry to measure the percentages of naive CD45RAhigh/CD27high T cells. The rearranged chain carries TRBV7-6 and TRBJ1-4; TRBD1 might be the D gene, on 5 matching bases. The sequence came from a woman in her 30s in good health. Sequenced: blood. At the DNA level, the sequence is TGTGCCAGCAGCTTAAGGGGCGCGGCTAATGAAAAACTGTTTTTT. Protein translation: CASSLRGAANEKLFF.